This T cell receptor (beta chain) was sequenced during a study of T cell repertoires in cytomegalovirus infection. Study information: Indications of both CMV infection and matching HLA type were provided by public TCR beta signatures.

Study conclusions and caveats: Cumulative frequency (of public TCR beta family members) identified carriers of CMV plus the relevant HLA. CMV-specific TCR beta clonotypes restricted by HLA-C dominated the ex vivo response.

TCRdb redid the calling of the reads with MiXCR, one entry per CDR3 protein. This sample carries a few hundred thousand distinct CDR3 sequences, over 15% of them seen once, and the ten largest clones take around 43%. The table lists this clonotype with many counts. What it binds is not known. V gave up 3 bases and J gave up 6 bases, with 5 bases separating them. CDR1 and CDR2 from the germline V gene are SGHTA and FQGTGA. The CDR3 length is 12 residues. This TCR was sampled from a human donor in good health (CMV status not recorded). Some clones in this sample may be carry-over from other donors' samples. Input material: CD8+ T cells from PBMCs. The chain links TRBV7-3 to TRBJ2-2, with D unclear. The CDR3 here is CASSFGSGELFF. The CDR3 DNA reads TGTGCCAGCAGCTTTGGCTCCGGGGAGCTGTTTTTT.